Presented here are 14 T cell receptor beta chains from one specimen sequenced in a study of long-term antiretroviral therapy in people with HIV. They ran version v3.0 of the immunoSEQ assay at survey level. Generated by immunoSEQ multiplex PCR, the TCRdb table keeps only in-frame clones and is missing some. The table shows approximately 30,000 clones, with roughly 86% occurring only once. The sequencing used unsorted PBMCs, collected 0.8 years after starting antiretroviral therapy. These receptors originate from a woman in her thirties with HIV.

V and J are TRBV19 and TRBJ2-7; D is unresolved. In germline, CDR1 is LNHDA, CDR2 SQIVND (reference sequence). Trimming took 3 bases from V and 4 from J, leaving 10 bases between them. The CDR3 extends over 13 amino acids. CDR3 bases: TGTGCCAGTAGTATCAACAGTTTATACGAGCAGTACTTC. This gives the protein CASSINSLYEQYF.

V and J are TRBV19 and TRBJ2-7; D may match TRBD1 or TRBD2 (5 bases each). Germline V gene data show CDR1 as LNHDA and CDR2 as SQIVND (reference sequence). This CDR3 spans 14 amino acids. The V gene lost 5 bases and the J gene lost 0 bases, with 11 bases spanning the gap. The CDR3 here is CASSEGYGSYEQYV. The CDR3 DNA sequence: TGTGCCAGTAGTGAGGGGTATGGCTCCTACGAGCAGTACGTC.

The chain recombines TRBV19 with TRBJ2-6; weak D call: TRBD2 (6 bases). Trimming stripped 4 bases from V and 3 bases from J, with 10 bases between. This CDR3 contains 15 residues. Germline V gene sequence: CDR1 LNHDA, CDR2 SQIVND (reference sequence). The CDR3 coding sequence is TGTGCCAGTAGTACCGGGACTCTTGGGGCCAACGTCCTGACTTTC. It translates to CASSTGTLGANVLTF.

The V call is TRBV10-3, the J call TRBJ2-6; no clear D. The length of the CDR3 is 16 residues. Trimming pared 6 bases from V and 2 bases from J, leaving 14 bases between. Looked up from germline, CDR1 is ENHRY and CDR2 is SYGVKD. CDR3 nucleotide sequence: TGTGCCATCAGCCCTGGACGTACTGCTGGGGCCAACGTCCTGACTTTC. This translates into CAISPGRTAGANVLTF.

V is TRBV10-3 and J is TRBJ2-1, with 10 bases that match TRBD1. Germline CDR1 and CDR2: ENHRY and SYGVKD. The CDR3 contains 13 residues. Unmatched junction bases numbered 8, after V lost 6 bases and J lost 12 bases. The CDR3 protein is CAISGQGGIWQFF. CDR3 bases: TGTGCCATCAGCGGACAGGGGGGCATTTGGCAGTTCTTC.

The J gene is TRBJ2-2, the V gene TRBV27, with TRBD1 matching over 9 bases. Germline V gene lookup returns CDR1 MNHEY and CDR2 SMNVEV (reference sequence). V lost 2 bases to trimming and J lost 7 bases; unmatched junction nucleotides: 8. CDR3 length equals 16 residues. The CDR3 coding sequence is TGTGCCAGCAGTTTAGATACAGGGGGCGCCCACGGGGAGCTGTTTTTT. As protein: CASSLDTGGAHGELFF.

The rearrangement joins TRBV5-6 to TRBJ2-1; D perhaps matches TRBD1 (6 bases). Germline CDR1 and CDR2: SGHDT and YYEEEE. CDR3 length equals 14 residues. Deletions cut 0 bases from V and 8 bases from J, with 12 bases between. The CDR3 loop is CASSLGQDGYEQFF. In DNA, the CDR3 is TGTGCCAGCAGCTTGGGACAGGACGGCTATGAGCAGTTCTTC.

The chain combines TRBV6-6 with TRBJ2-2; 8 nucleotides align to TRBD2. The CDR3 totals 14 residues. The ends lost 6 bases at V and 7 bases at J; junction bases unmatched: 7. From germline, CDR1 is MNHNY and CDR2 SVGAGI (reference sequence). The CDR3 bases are TGTGCCAGCAGGACGGGGGGGGTTATCGGGGAGCTGTTTTTT. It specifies CASRTGGVIGELFF.

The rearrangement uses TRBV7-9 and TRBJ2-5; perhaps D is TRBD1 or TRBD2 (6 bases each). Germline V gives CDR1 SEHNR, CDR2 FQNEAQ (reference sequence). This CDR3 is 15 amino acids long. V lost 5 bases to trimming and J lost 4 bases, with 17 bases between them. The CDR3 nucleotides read TGTGCCAGCAGCCGATGGGAACAGGGACTAGAGACCCAGTACTTC. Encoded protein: CASSRWEQGLETQYF.

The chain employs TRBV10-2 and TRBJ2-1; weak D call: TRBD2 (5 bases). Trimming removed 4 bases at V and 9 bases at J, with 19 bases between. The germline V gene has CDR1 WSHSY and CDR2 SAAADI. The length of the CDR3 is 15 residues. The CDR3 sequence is CASSGTASTLGEQFF. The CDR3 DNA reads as TGCGCCAGCAGTGGGACTGCGTCCACATTAGGTGAGCAGTTCTTC.

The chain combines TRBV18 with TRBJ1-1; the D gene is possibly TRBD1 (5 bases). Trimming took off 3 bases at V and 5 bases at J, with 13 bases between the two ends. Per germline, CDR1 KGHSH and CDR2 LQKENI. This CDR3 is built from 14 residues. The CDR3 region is CASSPGTLGTEAFF. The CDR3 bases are TGTGCCAGCTCACCCGGGACGTTGGGGACTGAAGCTTTCTTT.

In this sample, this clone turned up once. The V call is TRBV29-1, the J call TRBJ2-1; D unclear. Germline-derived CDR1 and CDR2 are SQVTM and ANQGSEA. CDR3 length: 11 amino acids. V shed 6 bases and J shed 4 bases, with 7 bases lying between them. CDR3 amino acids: CSVASYNEQFF. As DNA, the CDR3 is TGCAGCGTAGCAAGTTACAATGAGCAGTTCTTC.

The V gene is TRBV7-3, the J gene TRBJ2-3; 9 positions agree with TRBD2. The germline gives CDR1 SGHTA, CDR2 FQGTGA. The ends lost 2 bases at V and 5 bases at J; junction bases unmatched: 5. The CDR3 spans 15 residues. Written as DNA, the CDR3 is TGTGCCAGCAGCTTACAGCGGGGGGCAGGAGATACGCAGTATTTT. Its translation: CASSLQRGAGDTQYF.

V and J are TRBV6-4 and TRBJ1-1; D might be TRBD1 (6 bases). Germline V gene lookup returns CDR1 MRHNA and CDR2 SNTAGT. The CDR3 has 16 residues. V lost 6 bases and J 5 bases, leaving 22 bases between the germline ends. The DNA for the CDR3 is TGTGCCAGCAGGCTTGCTATTCCTGGACAGACAACTGAAGCTTTCTTT. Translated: CASRLAIPGQTTEAFF.